One sample yielded the 27 T cell receptor beta chains listed below, sequenced in a study of blood T cells in healthy people across ages. It was with a sample-barcoded 5' primer and a J-beta primer mix that a second PCR of about 7 to 12 cycles was run. TCRdb processed the 5' RACE reads anew with MiXCR; each CDR3 protein has one entry. The table shows 590,000 or so distinct CDR3 sequences, with about 30% occurring only once. Sequenced sample: blood. The receptors stem from a woman older than 75 in good health.

This clonotype showed up many times. The chain employs TRBV15 and TRBJ2-3; D is ambiguous. V was clipped by 3 bases and J by 3 bases, with 16 bases between them. This CDR3 spans 16 amino acids. Germline V gene sequence: CDR1 LNHNV, CDR2 YYDKDF (reference sequence). The DNA for the CDR3 is TGTGCCACCAGCAGGATAAGGGTTGGTCGAACAGATACGCAGTATTTT. The encoded protein is CATSRIRVGRTDTQYF.

At least ten counts were recorded for this clonotype. The chain carries TRBV2 and TRBJ1-4; possibly TRBD1 for D (6 bases). Deletions cut 5 bases from V and 6 bases from J, with 19 bases between. The CDR3 runs to 16 residues. Germline values: CDR1 SNHLY, CDR2 FYNNEI. The CDR3: CASSPRQDSWDEKLFF. The CDR3 DNA reads as TGTGCCAGCAGTCCACGCCAGGACAGTTGGGATGAAAAACTGTTTTTT.

In this sample, this clonotype turned up a few times. This sequence joins TRBV29-1 and TRBJ1-1, with D possibly TRBD1 on 6 matching bases. CDR3 length equals 15 residues. Per germline, CDR1 SQVTM and CDR2 ANQGSEA. Trimming pared 2 bases from V and 1 base from J, leaving 14 bases between. The CDR3: CSVEWTAGRNTEAFF. The CDR3 region has the DNA TGCAGCGTTGAATGGACAGCCGGTAGGAACACTGAAGCTTTCTTT. The full variable domain, completed using reference TRBV29-1 and TRBJ1-1, is SAVISQKPSRDICQRGTSLTIQCQVDSQVTMMFWYRQQPGQSLTLIATANQGSEATYESGFVIDKFPISRPNLTFSTLTVSNMSPEDSSIYLCSVEWTAGRNTEAFFGQGTRLTVV.

In its sample, this clonotype was seen a few times. V is TRBV19 and J is TRBJ2-7, with TRBD2 matching over 14 bases. The end of the DNA aligns better with TRBJ2-4, so the J call may be wrong. This CDR3 region has 15 residues. Germline values: CDR1 LNHDA, CDR2 SQIVND (reference sequence). The CDR3: CASSPGLAGEGIQYF. The CDR3 nucleotides read TGTGCCAGTAGTCCGGGACTAGCGGGGGAGGGCATTCAGTACTTC.

The chain links TRBV20-1 to TRBJ1-2; a possible D gene is TRBD1 (5 bases). The CDR3 is made up of 17 amino acids. CDR1 DFQATT and CDR2 SNEGSKA come from the germline V gene (reference sequence). V lost 0 bases to trimming and J lost 0 bases, with 17 bases between them. In nucleotides, the CDR3 is TGCAGTGCTAGAGATACCGGCAGGGAGGATCCTAACTATGGCTACACCTTC. It encodes CSARDTGREDPNYGYTF.

This clonotype was recorded many times. The rearrangement joins TRBV7-2 to TRBJ2-1; 7 bases are shared with TRBD2. Losses at the gene ends were 5 bases for V and 7 bases for J; bases not matched to a gene: 11. The CDR3 has 15 amino acids. Germline V CDR1 and CDR2: SGHTA, FQGNSA. The CDR3 here is CASSPLMGGGNEQFF. CDR3 nucleotides: TGTGCCAGCAGCCCCCTTATGGGGGGGGGGAATGAGCAGTTCTTC.

V gene TRBV12-3 or TRBV12-4 combines with J gene TRBJ1-2; TRBD1 matches 7 bases. The J segment lost 2 bases and the V segment lost 1 base, leaving 7 bases of the junction unmatched. The CDR3 totals 16 residues. The CDR3 DNA reads TGTGCCAGCAGTTTAGGACAGGGAAGGGGGAACTATGGCTACACCTTC. Its translation is CASSLGQGRGNYGYTF.

This clonotype appeared many times. The chain links TRBV5-1 to TRBJ2-6; D remains unclear. The V end was cut by 3 bases, the J end by 0 bases, with 4 bases between. This CDR3 contains 14 residues. Germline loops: CDR1 SGHRS, CDR2 YFSETQ. For the CDR3, the DNA is TGCGCCAGCAGCTCGAGCTCTGGGGCCAACGTCCTGACTTTC. The encoded protein is CASSSSSGANVLTF.

As concerns this clonotype: Just one base apart from a much larger clone, this may be a read error. The chain uses TRBV20-1 and TRBJ2-7, with D unresolved. The V gene's germline CDR1 is DFQATT and CDR2 SNEGSKA (reference sequence). Trimming took off 6 bases at V and 5 bases at J, with 11 bases between the two ends. The CDR3 has 11 residues. CDR3 sequence: CSASIPHEQYF. The CDR3 coding sequence is TGCAGTGCGTCCATTCCCCACGAGCAGTACTTC.

This chain connects TRBV15 to TRBJ1-2, with a possible D match to TRBD1 (5 bases). Germline CDR1 is LNHNV and CDR2 is YYDKDF (reference sequence). The CDR3 extends over 14 amino acids. The V end lost 0 bases, the J end lost 3 bases, and 8 bases lay between the germline ends. CDR3 sequence: CATSRDRDHYGYTF. CDR3 bases: TGTGCCACCAGCAGAGACAGGGACCACTATGGCTACACCTTC.

This rearrangement joins TRBV4-3 to TRBJ1-4; D is uncertain. V lost 0 bases and J lost 2, with 13 bases in between. The germline gives CDR1 LGHNA, CDR2 YSLEER. The CDR3 sequence is 17 residues long. The CDR3 protein is CASSQDPPGGTNEKLFF. The CDR3 bases are TGCGCCAGCAGCCAAGATCCGCCAGGTGGGACTAATGAAAAACTGTTTTTT.

The chain is built from TRBV3-1 and TRBJ1-2, with 7 bases identical to TRBD1. Germline V lookup: CDR1 LGHDT, CDR2 YNNKEL (reference sequence). V was clipped by 2 bases and J by 4 bases; unmatched bases: 7. This CDR3 spans 15 amino acids. DNA for the CDR3: TGTGCCAGCAGCCAACAACAGACAGGGAGCTATGGCTACACCTTC. It specifies CASSQQQTGSYGYTF.

The chain uses TRBV20-1 and TRBJ2-7, with 7 bases identical to TRBD1. With 2 bases clipped from V and 3 bases from J, the junction kept 7 bases outside the gene matches. Per the germline V gene, CDR1 is DFQATT and CDR2 is SNEGSKA (reference sequence). CDR3 size: 14 residues. DNA for the CDR3: TGCAGTGCTAGACCCGACAGGGTACGCTACGAGCAGTACTTC. Its protein product is CSARPDRVRYEQYF.

This chain uses TRBV4-3 with TRBJ2-1; D may match TRBD1 or TRBD2 (5 bases each). CDR1 and CDR2 (germline): LGHNA, YSLEER. V lost 4 bases, J lost 2 bases, and 18 bases lay in between. CDR3 size: 17 residues. The DNA of the CDR3 is TGCGCCAGCAGCCCAGAAACCGGGACCCTTGCCTACAATGAGCAGTTCTTC. Encoded protein: CASSPETGTLAYNEQFF.

The sample holds a few counts of this clonotype. This chain uses TRBV6-5 with TRBJ2-1, with 12 bases identical to TRBD2. Germline V gene data show CDR1 as MNHEY and CDR2 as SVGAGI. V dropped 6 bases and J dropped 6; count of bases not matched to a gene: 15. The CDR3 consists of 18 residues. The DNA of the CDR3 is TGTGCCAGCAGCTCATTTCGCCTACTAGCGGGGGGCACCAATGAGCAGTTCTTC. Amino acids: CASSSFRLLAGGTNEQFF.

This clonotype was counted ten times or more. This sequence joins TRBV6-1 and TRBJ1-5; TRBD1 might be the D (6 bases). This CDR3 comprises 14 residues. V lost 7 bases and J lost 1, with 11 bases in between. Germline CDR1 and CDR2: MNHNS and SASEGT. CDR3 protein: CASTGTPSNQPQHF. CDR3 nucleotides: TGTGCCAGCACCGGGACACCAAGCAATCAGCCCCAGCATTTT.

V gene TRBV12-3 or TRBV12-4 combines with J gene TRBJ2-4; TRBD2 agrees at 7 bases. The DNA end is a closer match to TRBJ2-7, so the J assignment may be wrong. The length of the CDR3 is 13 residues. CDR3 protein: CASSSGAGYEQYF. The DNA of the CDR3 is TGTGCCAGCAGTTCTGGAGCGGGGTACGAGCAGTACTTC.

The V gene is TRBV20-1, the J gene TRBJ1-1; possible D gene TRBD1, 5 bases. Trimming cost V 0 bases and J 3 bases, with 14 bases left between them. The CDR3 has 15 amino acids. From germline, CDR1 is DFQATT and CDR2 SNEGSKA (reference sequence). CDR3 nucleotide sequence: TGCAGTGCTAGAGATTGGGGCAGGGAGGACACTGAAGCTTTCTTT. It translates to CSARDWGREDTEAFF.

Many counts were recorded for this clonotype. The chain links TRBV5-5 to TRBJ2-1, with TRBD2 matching 10 bases. J was trimmed by 7 bases and V by 2 bases; bases with no gene match: 6. The CDR3 loop spans 15 amino acids. Germline V gene data show CDR1 as SGHKS and CDR2 as YYEKEE (reference sequence). The CDR3 reads CASSLSSGGRNEQFF. CDR3 DNA: TGTGCCAGCAGCTTAAGTAGCGGGGGGAGGAATGAGCAGTTCTTC.

This clonotype was detected only a few times. The chain links TRBV7-2 to TRBJ1-3, with D tentatively TRBD1 (6 bases). Trimming removed 3 bases from V and 1 base from J, with 10 bases in between. In germline, CDR1 is SGHTA, CDR2 FQGNSA. This CDR3 contains 15 residues. CDR3 protein: CASSFSQGSGNTIYF. The CDR3 region has the DNA TGTGCCAGCAGCTTCTCACAGGGATCTGGAAACACCATATATTTT.

This chain joins TRBV30 and TRBJ2-2, with 7 bases matching TRBD2. The CDR3 is 15 residues long. Germline V lookup: CDR1 GTSNPN, CDR2 SVGIG (reference sequence). V lost 3 bases, J lost 6 bases, and 10 bases stayed unmatched. In DNA form, the CDR3 reads TGTGCCTGGAGGGTTCTCGGACTAGTTGCCGGGGAGCTGTTTTTT. Its protein product is CAWRVLGLVAGELFF.

The chain is built from TRBV5-1 and TRBJ1-2, with D possibly being TRBD1 (5 bases). Germline-derived CDR1 and CDR2 are SGHRS and YFSETQ. V dropped 7 bases and J dropped 8 bases, with 15 bases sitting between them. This CDR3 comprises 12 residues. CDR3 region: CASSPSGNGYTF. CDR3 nucleotides: TGCGCCAGCTCCCCCTCAGGGAACGGCTACACCTTC.

Concerning this clonotype itself: This may come from a read error, since a much larger clone is one base off. This rearrangement joins TRBV10-3 to TRBJ2-1; 7 nucleotides agree with TRBD2. V was pared by 4 bases and J by 6 bases, with 9 bases of the junction left unmatched. Germline assignment: CDR1 ENHRY and CDR2 SYGVKD. CDR3 size: 15 residues. CDR3 region: CAISVVLAMGNEQFF. CDR3 in DNA: TGTGCCATCAGTGTTGTACTAGCGATGGGCAATGAGCAGTTCTTC.

This clonotype has ten or more counts. This rearrangement joins TRBV5-1 to TRBJ2-5; the match to TRBD2 covers 8 bases. The ends lost 0 bases at V and 2 bases at J; junction bases unmatched: 3. CDR1 is SGHRS, CDR2 YFSETQ, per germline. This CDR3 region has 15 residues. CDR3 bases: TGCGCCAGCAGCTTGGTGGCTAGCGGGCAAGAGACCCAGTACTTC. Translating gives CASSLVASGQETQYF.

This clonotype rates as medium-sized. The CDR3 loop is CASRYLAPNEQFF. As DNA, the CDR3 is TGTGCCAGCAGGTACTTAGCCCCAAATGAGCAGTTCTTC. The rearrangement joins TRBV2 to TRBJ2-1; D is unresolved. V lost 6 bases and J lost 7, with 13 bases in between. From germline, CDR1 is SNHLY and CDR2 FYNNEI. This CDR3 region has 13 residues.

This clonotype was detected many times. The chain uses TRBV18 and TRBJ1-5; tentatively, D is TRBD1 (6 bases). V was clipped by 1 base and J by 2 bases, with 12 bases between them. CDR3 length equals 16 residues. The germline V gene encodes CDR1 KGHSH and CDR2 LQKENI. The CDR3 coding sequence is TGTGCCAGCTCACCACTAGGCAGGGGACGCAATCAGCCCCAGCATTTT. It translates to CASSPLGRGRNQPQHF.

The rearrangement joins TRBV20-1 to TRBJ1-1; 7 nucleotides line up with TRBD1. The CDR3 consists of 13 residues. V trimming: 2 bases; J trimming: 4 bases; junction bases outside the gene matches: 4. The germline V gene encodes CDR1 DFQATT and CDR2 SNEGSKA (reference sequence). CDR3 sequence: CSARRTGATEAFF. CDR3 bases: TGCAGTGCTAGACGAACAGGGGCCACTGAAGCTTTCTTT.